A selection of T cell receptor beta chains follows, all from one sample in a study of cytotoxic CD8 clonotypes in ibrutinib-treated CLL. Here immunoSEQ multiplex PCR was the method, and the copy in TCRdb shows in-frame clones only, minus some. This table has about 16,000 clones, approximately 71% appearing once. The sequencing here drew on PBMCs, taken before ibrutinib treatment. These receptors were collected from a human donor with chronic lymphocytic leukemia. Both conserved end residues are part of each CDR3. The D gene is left open where the match is weak. The size entry is marked missing in some rows and otherwise reads once, few, many or a size class.

V gene,D gene,J gene,clone size,CDR3 protein,CDR3 DNA
TRBV6-5,TRBD1,TRBJ1-6,once,CASILTGGAESPLHF,TGTGCCAGCATTTTGACAGGGGGAGCGGAATCACCCCTCCACTTT
TRBV27,TRBD2,TRBJ2-1,NA,CASSPRTSGTYNEQFF,TGTGCCAGCAGTCCACGGACTAGCGGGACCTACAATGAGCAGTTCTTC
TRBV11-3,NA,TRBJ1-5,NA,CASSYRGNQPQHF,TGTGCCAGCAGCTACAGAGGCAATCAGCCCCAGCATTTT
TRBV9,TRBD2,TRBJ2-1,few,CASSVGGLALYNEQFF,TGTGCCAGCAGCGTAGGAGGACTAGCCCTATACAATGAGCAGTTCTTC
TRBV7-6,NA,TRBJ1-5,few,CASSLGGLNQPQHF,TGTGCCAGCAGCTTAGGAGGGTTGAATCAGCCCCAGCATTTT
TRBV14,NA,TRBJ2-2,few,CASSQDSRVGELFF,TGTGCCAGCAGCCAAGATAGTAGGGTCGGGGAGCTGTTTTTT
TRBV18,NA,TRBJ1-4,few,CASSGLRGRNEKLFF,TGTGCCAGCTCGGGACTTCGAGGTCGTAATGAAAAACTGTTTTTT
TRBV28,TRBD1,TRBJ2-2,NA,CASRSPPGTGVTGELFF,TGTGCCAGCAGGTCCCCCCCCGGGACAGGGGTCACCGGGGAGCTGTTTTTT
TRBV18,NA,TRBJ2-4,NA,CASSSLPDERLPHF,TGTGCCAGCTCATCGCTCCCGGACGAGCGATTACCCCACTTC
TRBV7-9,TRBD1,TRBJ1-4,NA,CASSFNRGEKLFF,TGTGCCAGCAGCTTTAACAGGGGGGAAAAACTGTTTTTT
TRBV5-8,NA,TRBJ2-5,NA,CASSLGGLAETQYF,TGTGCCAGCAGCTTGGGCGGCCTAGCGGAGACCCAGTACTTC
TRBV5-5,NA,TRBJ1-2,NA,CASSLMQADYGYTF,TGTGCCAGCAGCTTGATGCAGGCGGACTATGGCTACACCTTC
TRBV7-2,NA,TRBJ2-3,NA,CASSSSTDTQYF,TGTGCCAGCAGCTCTAGCACAGATACGCAGTATTTT